The 20 T cell receptor beta chains reported below all come from one sample, sequenced in a study of OX40 agonist ivuxolimab in advanced cancers. Sequencing used immunoSEQ multiplex PCR; TCRdb keeps in-frame clones, though not all of them. The sample has about 34,000 clones, 75% to 85% seen once; the top ten hold around a fifth. Sequenced here: CD4+ or CD8+ T cells sorted from blood, sampled in a trial of the OX40 agonist ivuxolimab. All receptors come from an adult with an advanced solid tumor such as melanoma, head and neck, liver or kidney cancer.

CDR3 sequence: CAWGAGQGHYGYTF. CDR3 sequence (DNA): TGTGCCTGGGGTGCGGGACAGGGACACTATGGCTACACCTTC. The V and J genes are TRBV30 and TRBJ1-2, with TRBD1 identical over 9 bases. The J segment lost 3 bases and the V segment lost 5 bases, leaving 7 bases of the junction unmatched. In germline, CDR1 is GTSNPN, CDR2 SVGIG (reference sequence). The length of the CDR3 is 14 residues.

The chain uses TRBV7-9 and TRBJ2-7; D possibly corresponds to TRBD2 (6 bases). The CDR3 contains 15 residues. Trimming removed 4 bases at V and 0 bases at J, with 13 bases between. In germline, CDR1 is SEHNR, CDR2 FQNEAQ (reference sequence). The CDR3 nucleotides read TGTGCCAGCAGCTCCCTGGGAGGAGACTCCTACGAGCAGTACTTC. Its protein product is CASSSLGGDSYEQYF.

This chain uses TRBV27 with TRBJ2-3, with 10 bases lining up with TRBD2. From germline, CDR1 is MNHEY and CDR2 SMNVEV (reference sequence). The length of the CDR3 is 15 residues. Losses at the gene ends were 3 bases for V and 3 bases for J; bases not matched to a gene: 3. The CDR3 DNA is TGTGCCAGCAGTTTTGCGGGACTAGCGACAGATACGCAGTATTTT. Translating it yields CASSFAGLATDTQYF.

This chain connects TRBV29-1 to TRBJ2-2, with 7 positions matching TRBD1. Germline V gene data show CDR1 as SQVTM and CDR2 as ANQGSEA. This CDR3 is built from 14 residues. Unmatched junction bases numbered 5, after V lost 7 bases and J lost 0 bases. CDR3 loop: CSAWDRANTGELFF. Written as DNA, the CDR3 is TGCAGCGCTTGGGACAGAGCGAACACCGGGGAGCTGTTTTTT.

J is TRBJ2-7 and V is TRBV12-2; no check of the table's D call, TRBD1, against the DNA was made. TRBV12-2 corresponds to a pseudogene. This CDR3 has 15 amino acids. CDR3 in DNA: TGTGCAAGTCCTGGGACAGACCCTCCCTCCTACGAGCAGTACTTC. Its protein product is CASPGTDPPSYEQYF.

V gene TRBV27 combines with J gene TRBJ2-7, with D uncertain. Trimming shortened V by 3 bases and J by 6 bases, and 12 bases separated the two germline ends. The CDR3 has 13 residues. Germline V gene lookup returns CDR1 MNHEY and CDR2 SMNVEV (reference sequence). CDR3 region: CASSLQTGVEQYF. CDR3 coding DNA: TGTGCCAGCAGTTTGCAGACGGGTGTCGAGCAGTACTTC.

V gene TRBV11-2 combines with J gene TRBJ1-4, with D tentatively TRBD1 (5 bases). The CDR3 has 17 amino acids. The germline V gene has CDR1 SGHAT and CDR2 FQNNGV. V lost 5 bases and J 7 bases, leaving 23 bases between the germline ends. The DNA for the CDR3 is TGTGCCAGCAGCCCCCATGGTGGGGGGAGCGTTGGTGAAAAACTGTTTTTT. Its protein is CASSPHGGGSVGEKLFF. Looking up the rest from reference TRBV11-2 and TRBJ1-4 gives the full variable domain: EAGVAQSPRYKIIEKRQSVAFWCNPISGHATLYWYQQILGQGPKLLIQFQNNGVVDDSQLPKDRFSAERLKGVDSTLKIQPAKLEDSAVYLCASSPHGGGSVGEKLFFGSGTQLSVL.

This clone was counted only a few times. This chain uses TRBV5-4 with TRBJ2-7; the match to TRBD2 covers 11 bases. The trim removed 3 bases at V and 3 bases at J, leaving 11 bases unmatched. Germline CDR1 is SGHNT and CDR2 is YYREEE (reference sequence). This CDR3 has 17 residues. The CDR3 bases are TGTGCCAGCAGCTCTATAGCGGGAGGGCTAGGTAACTACGAGCAGTACTTC. It yields the protein CASSSIAGGLGNYEQYF.

The V gene is TRBV30, the J gene TRBJ1-5, with D maybe TRBD1 (6 bases). This CDR3 region has 15 residues. Trimming stripped 3 bases from V and 6 bases from J, with 18 bases between. Germline values: CDR1 GTSNPN, CDR2 SVGIG (reference sequence). The chain's CDR3 is CAWRETGRELQPQHF. CDR3 nucleotides: TGTGCCTGGAGGGAAACAGGGAGGGAGCTTCAGCCCCAGCATTTT.

The chain has TRBV5-1 and TRBJ2-7; the match to TRBD2 covers 7 bases. CDR3 length: 14 amino acids. V was clipped by 3 bases and J by 2 bases; unmatched bases: 5. CDR1 and CDR2 (germline): SGHRS, YFSETQ. In DNA form, the CDR3 reads TGCGCCAGCAGCTCAGCGGGATCTACCTACGAGCAGTACTTC. Translation gives CASSSAGSTYEQYF.

The J gene is TRBJ2-2, the V gene TRBV29-1; D might be TRBD2 (6 bases). The CDR3 is 14 amino acids. Germline-derived CDR1 and CDR2 are SQVTM and ANQGSEA. V lost 2 bases, J lost 5 bases, and 12 bases lay in between. The CDR3 bases are TGCAGCGTTGAACCGGGAGCAGGAACCGGGGAGCTGTTTTTT. Its translation is CSVEPGAGTGELFF.

The V call is TRBV7-9, the J call TRBJ2-1, with 9 nucleotides matching TRBD1. The junction had 2 bases not matched to a gene; V was cut back by 1 base and J by 4 bases. This CDR3 is built from 15 residues. Germline CDR1 and CDR2: SEHNR and FQNEAQ (reference sequence). The CDR3 here is CASSLGGTGYNEQFF. CDR3 nucleotide sequence: TGTGCCAGCAGCTTAGGAGGGACAGGGTACAATGAGCAGTTCTTC. The variable domain in full, with the rest retrieved from reference TRBV7-9 and TRBJ2-1, is DTGVSQNPRHKITKRGQNVTFRCDPISEHNRLYWYRQTLGQGPEFLTYFQNEAQLEKSRLLSDRFSAERPKGSFSTLEIQRTEQGDSAMYLCASSLGGTGYNEQFFGPGTRLTVL.

The chain employs TRBV6-1 and TRBJ1-5, with D uncertain. There are 14 residues in the CDR3. V was clipped by 5 bases and J by 5 bases, with 13 bases between them. The V gene's germline CDR1 is MNHNS and CDR2 SASEGT. The CDR3 is CASSYGVGDQPQHF. The CDR3 coding sequence is TGTGCCAGCAGTTATGGAGTCGGGGATCAGCCCCAGCATTTT.

The rearrangement links TRBV5-1 to TRBJ2-1; 8 positions match TRBD1. CDR1 and CDR2 from the germline V gene are SGHRS and YFSETQ. CDR3 length: 13 residues. Trimming took 1 base from V and 9 from J; bases not matched to a gene: 3. Here the CDR3 DNA reads TGCGCCAGCAGCTTGTGGACAGGGTTTGAGCAGTTCTTC. Translating gives CASSLWTGFEQFF.

The chain couples TRBV5-6 to TRBJ1-2; D ambiguous. Deletions cut 1 base from V and 7 bases from J, with 5 bases between. Germline V gene data show CDR1 as SGHDT and CDR2 as YYEEEE. This CDR3 contains 11 residues. The CDR3 here is CASSLRAGYTF. In DNA form, the CDR3 reads TGTGCCAGCAGCTTGCGGGCTGGCTACACCTTC.

This chain connects TRBV7-9 to TRBJ2-2; D is uncertain. Trimming took 1 base from V and 4 from J, leaving 10 bases between them. Germline CDR1 and CDR2: SEHNR and FQNEAQ (reference sequence). This CDR3 region has 15 residues. CDR3 nucleotide sequence: TGTGCCAGCAGCTTAGATTGGAGCCTCACCGGGGAGCTGTTTTTT. Its protein is CASSLDWSLTGELFF.

The rearrangement uses TRBV19 and TRBJ1-1, with a weak D call TRBD1 (5 bases). Germline CDR1 is LNHDA and CDR2 is SQIVND (reference sequence). V shed 1 base and J shed 0 bases, with 9 bases lying between them. This CDR3 has 15 residues. CDR3 nucleotide sequence: TGTGCCAGTAGTATAGGGGGGACCGTGAACACTGAAGCTTTCTTT. Residues: CASSIGGTVNTEAFF.

The CDR3: CASSLEETQYF. CDR3 in DNA: TGTGCCAGCAGCTTGGAGGAGACCCAGTACTTC. The chain links TRBV5-6 to TRBJ2-5; D unresolved. The CDR3 runs to 11 residues. Germline values: CDR1 SGHDT, CDR2 YYEEEE. V lost 0 bases and J lost 5, with 2 bases in between.

This clone has only one observation. V gene TRBV11-1 combines with J gene TRBJ2-7, with 8 nucleotides matching TRBD1. Unmatched junction bases numbered 7, after V lost 5 bases and J lost 1 base. From germline, CDR1 is SGHAT and CDR2 FQDESV (reference sequence). The CDR3 totals 15 residues. CDR3: CASSPIRDRSYEQYF. DNA for the CDR3: TGTGCCAGCAGCCCTATCCGGGACAGGTCCTACGAGCAGTACTTC. Based on the CDR3 plus reference TRBV11-1 and TRBJ2-7, the full variable domain is EAEVAQSPRYKITEKSQAVAFWCDPISGHATLYWYRQILGQGPELLVQFQDESVVDDSQLPKDRFSAERLKGVDSTLKIQPAELGDSAMYLCASSPIRDRSYEQYFGPGTRLTVT.

The CDR3 sequence is CASSPRVAFNSYNEQFF. The CDR3 region has the DNA TGTGCCAGCAGCCCCCGGGTAGCTTTCAATTCCTACAATGAGCAGTTCTTC. The chain carries TRBV5-4 and TRBJ2-1; D is uncertain. The V gene's germline CDR1 is SGHNT and CDR2 YYREEE (reference sequence). CDR3 length: 17 residues. Trimming removed 4 bases from V and 1 base from J, with 18 bases in between.